This TCR beta chain appears in the sequencing data of a study of immune evolution from preneoplasia to lung adenocarcinoma. The CDR3 extends over 18 amino acids. Germline V gene lookup returns CDR1 SGHRS and CDR2 YFSETQ. The V gene lost 3 bases and the J gene lost 7 bases, with 28 bases spanning the gap. Data came from immunoSEQ multiplex PCR; TCRdb stores just in-frame clones and leaves some out. The sample holds about 21,000 clones; approximately 71% are singletons and the top ten take around 6%. The J gene is TRBJ2-5, the V gene TRBV5-1; D is possibly TRBD1 (6 bases). The sequence was collected from a person in their sixties with lung adenocarcinoma. Sequencing was performed on FFPE invasive lung adenocarcinoma tissue. Here the CDR3 reads CASSYEGPGQRTRGTQYF. CDR3 sequence (DNA): TGCGCCAGCAGCTATGAGGGACCGGGACAAAGGACCCGGGGGACCCAGTACTTC. Full variable domain (outside the CDR3, taken from reference TRBV5-1 and TRBJ2-5): KAGVTQTPRYLIKTRGQQVTLSCSPISGHRSVSWYQQTPGQGLQFLFEYFSETQRNKGNFPGRFSGRQFSNSRSEMNVSTLELGDSALYLCASSYEGPGQRTRGTQYFGPGTRLLVL.